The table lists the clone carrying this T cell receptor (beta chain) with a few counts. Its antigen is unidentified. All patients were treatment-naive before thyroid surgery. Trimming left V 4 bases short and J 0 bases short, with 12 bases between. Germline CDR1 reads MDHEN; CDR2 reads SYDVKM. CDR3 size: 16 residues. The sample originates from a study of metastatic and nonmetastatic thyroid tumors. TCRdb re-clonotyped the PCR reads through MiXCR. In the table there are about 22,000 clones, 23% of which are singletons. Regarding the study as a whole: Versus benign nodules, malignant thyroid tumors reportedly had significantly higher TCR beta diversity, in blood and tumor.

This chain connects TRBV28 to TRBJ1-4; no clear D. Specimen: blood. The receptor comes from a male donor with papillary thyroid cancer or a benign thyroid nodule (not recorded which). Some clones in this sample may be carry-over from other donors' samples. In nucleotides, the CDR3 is TGTGCCAGCAGTTCCTTCACAATTCCAACTAATGAAAAACTGTTTTTT. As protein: CASSSFTIPTNEKLFF. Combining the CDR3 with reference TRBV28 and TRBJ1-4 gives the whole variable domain DVKVTQSSRYLVKRTGEKVFLECVQDMDHENMFWYRQDPGLGLRLIYFSYDVKMKEKGDIPEGYSVSREKKERFSLILESASTNQTSMYLCASSSFTIPTNEKLFFGSGTQLSVL.